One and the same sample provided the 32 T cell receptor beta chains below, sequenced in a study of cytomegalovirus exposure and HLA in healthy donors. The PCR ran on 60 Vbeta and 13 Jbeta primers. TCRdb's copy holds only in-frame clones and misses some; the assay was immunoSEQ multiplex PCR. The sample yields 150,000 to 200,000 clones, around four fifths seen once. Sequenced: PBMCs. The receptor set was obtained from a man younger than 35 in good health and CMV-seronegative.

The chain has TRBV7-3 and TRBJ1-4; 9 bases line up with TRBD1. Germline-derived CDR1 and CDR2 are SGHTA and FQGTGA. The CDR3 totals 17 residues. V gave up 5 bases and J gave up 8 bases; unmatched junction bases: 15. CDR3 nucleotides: TGTGCCAGCAGCACTACCGAAAGACAGGGGGTACGGGAAAAACTGTTTTTT. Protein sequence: CASSTTERQGVREKLFF.

The CDR3 region is CASSQDGTSGGPDTQYF. DNA of the CDR3: TGTGCCAGCAGCCAAGATGGGACTAGCGGGGGTCCAGATACGCAGTATTTT. This rearrangement joins TRBV4-2 to TRBJ2-3; 14 positions agree with TRBD2. V dropped 0 bases and J dropped 4; count of bases not matched to a gene: 3. CDR1 and CDR2 (germline): LGHNA, YNFKEQ. This CDR3 region has 17 residues.

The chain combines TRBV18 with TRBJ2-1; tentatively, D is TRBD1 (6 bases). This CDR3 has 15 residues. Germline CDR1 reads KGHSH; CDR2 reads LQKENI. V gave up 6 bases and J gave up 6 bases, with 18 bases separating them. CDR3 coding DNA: TGTGCCAGCTCTTTTAGAAGGGGGACCCTCAATGAGCAGTTCTTC. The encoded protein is CASSFRRGTLNEQFF.

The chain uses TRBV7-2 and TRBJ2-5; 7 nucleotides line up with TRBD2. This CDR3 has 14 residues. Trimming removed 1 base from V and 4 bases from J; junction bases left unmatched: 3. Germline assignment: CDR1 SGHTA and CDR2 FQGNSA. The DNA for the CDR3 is TGTGCCAGCAGCTTAGGCGCTAGCGGAGAGACCCAGTACTTC. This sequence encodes CASSLGASGETQYF.

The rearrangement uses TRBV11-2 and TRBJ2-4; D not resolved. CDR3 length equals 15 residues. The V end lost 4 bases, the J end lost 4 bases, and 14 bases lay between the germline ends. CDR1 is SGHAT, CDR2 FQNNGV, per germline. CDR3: CASSSLFAEKNIQYF. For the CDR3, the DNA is TGTGCCAGCAGCTCGTTATTTGCGGAAAAAAACATTCAGTACTTC.

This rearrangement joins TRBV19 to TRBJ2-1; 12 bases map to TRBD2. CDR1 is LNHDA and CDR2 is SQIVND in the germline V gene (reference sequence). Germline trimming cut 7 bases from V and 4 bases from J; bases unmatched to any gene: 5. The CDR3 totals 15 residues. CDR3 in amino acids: CASNQGLAGYNEQFF. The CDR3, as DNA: TGTGCCAGTAACCAAGGACTAGCGGGATACAATGAGCAGTTCTTC.

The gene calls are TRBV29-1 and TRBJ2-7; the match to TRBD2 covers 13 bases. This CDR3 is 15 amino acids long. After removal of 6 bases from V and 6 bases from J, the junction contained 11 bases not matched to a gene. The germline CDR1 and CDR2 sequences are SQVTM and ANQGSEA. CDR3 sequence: CSVERGLAGVGEQYF. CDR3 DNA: TGCAGCGTCGAGCGAGGACTAGCGGGAGTGGGCGAGCAGTACTTC.

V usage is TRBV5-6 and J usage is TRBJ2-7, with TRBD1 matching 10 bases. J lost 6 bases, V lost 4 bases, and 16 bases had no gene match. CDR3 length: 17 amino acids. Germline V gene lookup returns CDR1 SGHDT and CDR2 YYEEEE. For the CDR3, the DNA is TGTGCCAGCAGCCTACGACAGGGGGCAGGGGCTAGGGGCGAGCAGTACTTC. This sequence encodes CASSLRQGAGARGEQYF.

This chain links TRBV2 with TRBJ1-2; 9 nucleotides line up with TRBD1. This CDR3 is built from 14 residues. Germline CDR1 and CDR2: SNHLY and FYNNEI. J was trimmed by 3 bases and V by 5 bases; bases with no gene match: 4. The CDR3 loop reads CASSPGQGYYGYTF. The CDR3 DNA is TGTGCCAGCAGTCCGGGACAGGGCTACTATGGCTACACCTTC.

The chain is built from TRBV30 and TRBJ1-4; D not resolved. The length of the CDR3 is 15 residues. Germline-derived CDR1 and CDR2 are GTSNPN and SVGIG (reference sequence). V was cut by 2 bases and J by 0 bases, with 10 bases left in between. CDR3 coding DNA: TGTGCCTGGAGTCTGGGCTTTGCAACTAATGAAAAACTGTTTTTT. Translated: CAWSLGFATNEKLFF.

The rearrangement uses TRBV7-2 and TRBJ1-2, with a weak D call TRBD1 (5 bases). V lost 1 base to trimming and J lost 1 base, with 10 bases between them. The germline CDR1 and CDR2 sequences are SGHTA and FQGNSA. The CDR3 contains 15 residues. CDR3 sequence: CASSLVQGGNYGYTF. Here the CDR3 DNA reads TGTGCCAGCAGCTTAGTCCAGGGAGGTAACTATGGCTACACCTTC.

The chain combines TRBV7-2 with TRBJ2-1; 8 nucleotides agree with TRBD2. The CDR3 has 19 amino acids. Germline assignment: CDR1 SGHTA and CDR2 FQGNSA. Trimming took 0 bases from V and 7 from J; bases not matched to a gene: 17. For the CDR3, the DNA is TGTGCCAGCAGCTTAGCGAGGTCCGGTTGGACTAGCTCCCGGAATGAGCAGTTCTTC. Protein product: CASSLARSGWTSSRNEQFF.

CDR3 in amino acids: CASSQDPWGGENTEAFF. As DNA, the CDR3 is TGCGCCAGCAGCCAAGACCCCTGGGGGGGGGAGAACACTGAAGCTTTCTTT. This chain joins TRBV4-3 and TRBJ1-1; tentative D call: TRBD1 (5 bases). This CDR3 comprises 17 residues. CDR1 LGHNA and CDR2 YSLEER come from the germline V gene. Trimming stripped 0 bases from V and 1 base from J, with 15 bases between.

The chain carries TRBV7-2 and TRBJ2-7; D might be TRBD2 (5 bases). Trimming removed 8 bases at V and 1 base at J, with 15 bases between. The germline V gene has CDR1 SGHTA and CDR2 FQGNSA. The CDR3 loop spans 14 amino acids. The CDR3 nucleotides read TGTGCCAGCGACACTACCCCGGGGTCCTACGAGCAGTACTTC. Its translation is CASDTTPGSYEQYF.

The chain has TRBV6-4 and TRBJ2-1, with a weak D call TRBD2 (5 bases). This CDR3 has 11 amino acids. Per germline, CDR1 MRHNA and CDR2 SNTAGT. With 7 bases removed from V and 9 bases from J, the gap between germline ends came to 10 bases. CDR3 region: CASTKGGEQFF. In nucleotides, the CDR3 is TGTGCCAGCACCAAAGGAGGTGAGCAGTTCTTC.

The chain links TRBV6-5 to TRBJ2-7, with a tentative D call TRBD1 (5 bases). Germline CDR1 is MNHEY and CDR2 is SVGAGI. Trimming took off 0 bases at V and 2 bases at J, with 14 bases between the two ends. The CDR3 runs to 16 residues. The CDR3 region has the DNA TGTGCCAGCAGTTACTCGCTAACAGGCTACCCCTACGAGCAGTACTTC. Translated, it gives CASSYSLTGYPYEQYF.

The CDR3 here is CASSTALGYTF. CDR3 bases: TGTGCCAGCAGTACTGCGCTCGGCTACACCTTC. The chain employs TRBV25-1 and TRBJ1-2; no definite D call. The V gene lost 5 bases and the J gene lost 8 bases, with 9 bases spanning the gap. The germline V gene has CDR1 MGHDK and CDR2 SYGVNS. This CDR3 has 11 amino acids.

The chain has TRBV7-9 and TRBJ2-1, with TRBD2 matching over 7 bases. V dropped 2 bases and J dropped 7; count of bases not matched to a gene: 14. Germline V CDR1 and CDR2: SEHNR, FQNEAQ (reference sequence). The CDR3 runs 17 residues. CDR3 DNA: TGTGCCAGCAGCTTAATGATCGGGGAGGGCCGGAATAATGAGCAGTTCTTC. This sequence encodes CASSLMIGEGRNNEQFF.

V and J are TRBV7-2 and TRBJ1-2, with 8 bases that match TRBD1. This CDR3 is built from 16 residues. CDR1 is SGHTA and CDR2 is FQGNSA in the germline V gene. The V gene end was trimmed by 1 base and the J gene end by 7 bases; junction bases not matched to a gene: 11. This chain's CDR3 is CASSLGGAGGETGYTF. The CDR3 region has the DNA TGTGCCAGCAGCTTAGGTGGGGCAGGGGGCGAAACTGGCTACACCTTC. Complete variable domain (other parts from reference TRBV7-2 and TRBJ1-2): GAGVSQSPSNKVTEKGKDVELRCDPISGHTALYWYRQSLGQGLEFLIYFQGNSAPDKSGLPSDRFSAERTGGSVSTLTIQRTQQEDSAVYLCASSLGGAGGETGYTFGSGTRLTVV.

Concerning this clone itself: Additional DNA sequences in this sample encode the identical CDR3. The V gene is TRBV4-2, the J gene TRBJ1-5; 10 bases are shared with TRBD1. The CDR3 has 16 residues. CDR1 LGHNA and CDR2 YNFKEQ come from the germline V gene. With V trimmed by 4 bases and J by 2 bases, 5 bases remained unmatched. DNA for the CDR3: TGTGCCAGCAGCCCAGTAGGGACAGGGGGCAATCAGCCCCAGCATTTT. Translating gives CASSPVGTGGNQPQHF.

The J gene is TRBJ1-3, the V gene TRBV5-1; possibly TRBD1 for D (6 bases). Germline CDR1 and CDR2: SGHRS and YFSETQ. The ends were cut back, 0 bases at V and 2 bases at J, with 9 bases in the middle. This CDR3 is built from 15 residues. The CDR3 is CASSLDWGPGNTIYF. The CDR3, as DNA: TGCGCCAGCAGCTTGGACTGGGGGCCTGGAAACACCATATATTTT.

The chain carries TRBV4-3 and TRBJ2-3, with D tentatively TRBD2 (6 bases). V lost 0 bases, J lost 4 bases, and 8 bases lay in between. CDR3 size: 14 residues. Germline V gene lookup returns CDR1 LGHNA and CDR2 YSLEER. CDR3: CASSQDWEADTQYF. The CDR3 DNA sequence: TGCGCCAGCAGCCAAGATTGGGAGGCAGATACGCAGTATTTT.

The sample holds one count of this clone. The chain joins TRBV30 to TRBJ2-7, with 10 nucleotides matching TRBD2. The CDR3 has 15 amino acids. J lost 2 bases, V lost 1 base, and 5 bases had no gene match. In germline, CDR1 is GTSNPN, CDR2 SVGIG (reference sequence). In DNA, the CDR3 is TGTGCCTGGAGTGGGCGAGCGGGAGGGCCCTACGAGCAGTACTTC. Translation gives CAWSGRAGGPYEQYF.

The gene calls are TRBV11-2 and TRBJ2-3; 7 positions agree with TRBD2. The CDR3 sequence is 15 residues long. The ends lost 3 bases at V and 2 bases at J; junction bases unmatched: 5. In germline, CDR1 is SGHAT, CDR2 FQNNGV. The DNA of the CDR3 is TGTGCCAGCAGCTTCGGAGCGGGACTCACAGATACGCAGTATTTT. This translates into CASSFGAGLTDTQYF.

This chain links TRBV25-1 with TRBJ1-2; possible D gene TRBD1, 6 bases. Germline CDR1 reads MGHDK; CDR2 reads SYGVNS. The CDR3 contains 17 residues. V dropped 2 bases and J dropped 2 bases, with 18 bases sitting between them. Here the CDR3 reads CASSEPGVTGFNYGYTF. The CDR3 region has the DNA TGTGCCAGCAGTGAACCAGGGGTTACAGGGTTCAACTATGGCTACACCTTC.

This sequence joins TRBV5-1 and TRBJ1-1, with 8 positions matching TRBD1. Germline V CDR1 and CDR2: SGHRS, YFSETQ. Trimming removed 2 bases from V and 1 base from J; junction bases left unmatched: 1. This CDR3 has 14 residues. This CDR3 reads CASSFGQGNTEAFF. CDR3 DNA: TGCGCCAGCAGCTTTGGACAGGGGAACACTGAAGCTTTCTTT. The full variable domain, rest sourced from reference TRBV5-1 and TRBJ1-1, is KAGVTQTPRYLIKTRGQQVTLSCSPISGHRSVSWYQQTPGQGLQFLFEYFSETQRNKGNFPGRFSGRQFSNSRSEMNVSTLELGDSALYLCASSFGQGNTEAFFGQGTRLTVV.

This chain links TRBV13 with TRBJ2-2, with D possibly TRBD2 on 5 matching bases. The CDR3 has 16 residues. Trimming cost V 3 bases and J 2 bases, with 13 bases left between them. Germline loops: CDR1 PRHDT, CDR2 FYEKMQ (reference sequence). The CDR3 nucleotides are TGTGCCAGCAGCTTTGGGCTAGCCGAAAACACCGGGGAGCTGTTTTTT. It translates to CASSFGLAENTGELFF.

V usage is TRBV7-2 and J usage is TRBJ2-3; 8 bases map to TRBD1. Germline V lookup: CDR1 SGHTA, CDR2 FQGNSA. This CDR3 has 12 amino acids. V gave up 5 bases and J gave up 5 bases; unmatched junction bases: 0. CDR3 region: CASSDRGDTQYF. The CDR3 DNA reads TGTGCCAGCAGCGACAGGGGAGATACGCAGTATTTT.

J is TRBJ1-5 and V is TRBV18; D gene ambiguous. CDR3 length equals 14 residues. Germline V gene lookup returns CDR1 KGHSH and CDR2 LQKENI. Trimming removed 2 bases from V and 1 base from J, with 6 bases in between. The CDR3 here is CASSPELSNQPQHF. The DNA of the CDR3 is TGTGCCAGCTCACCAGAGTTAAGCAATCAGCCCCAGCATTTT.

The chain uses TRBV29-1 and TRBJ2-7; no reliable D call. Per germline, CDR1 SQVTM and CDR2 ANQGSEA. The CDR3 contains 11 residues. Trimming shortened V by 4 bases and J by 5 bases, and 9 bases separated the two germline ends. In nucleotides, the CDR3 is TGCAGCGTTGCTATACAGAACGAGCAGTACTTC. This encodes CSVAIQNEQYF.

CDR3 DNA sequence: TGTGCCAGCAGTGTAGGCGGGCTTTCAACAGATACGCAGTATTTT. This gives the protein CASSVGGLSTDTQYF. The rearrangement joins TRBV2 to TRBJ2-3; a weak D match, TRBD2 (5 bases). V shed 4 bases and J shed 3 bases, with 14 bases lying between them. The CDR3 covers 15 residues. Germline values: CDR1 SNHLY, CDR2 FYNNEI.

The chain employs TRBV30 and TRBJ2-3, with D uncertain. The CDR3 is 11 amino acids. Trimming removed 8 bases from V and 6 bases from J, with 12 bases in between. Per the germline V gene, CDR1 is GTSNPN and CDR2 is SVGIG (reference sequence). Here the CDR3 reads CASIAGDTQYF. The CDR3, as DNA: TGTGCCAGTATAGCCGGGGATACGCAGTATTTT.